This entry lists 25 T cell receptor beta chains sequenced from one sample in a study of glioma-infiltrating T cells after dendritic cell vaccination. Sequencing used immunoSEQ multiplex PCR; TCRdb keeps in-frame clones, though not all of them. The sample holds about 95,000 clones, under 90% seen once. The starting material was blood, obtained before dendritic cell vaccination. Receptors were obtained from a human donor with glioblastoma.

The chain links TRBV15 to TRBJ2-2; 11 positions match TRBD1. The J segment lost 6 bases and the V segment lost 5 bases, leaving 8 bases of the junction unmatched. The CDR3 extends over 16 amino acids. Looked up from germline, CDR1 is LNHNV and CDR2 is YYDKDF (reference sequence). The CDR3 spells CATSVGQGARPGELFF. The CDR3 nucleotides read TGTGCCACCAGCGTAGGACAGGGGGCGCGTCCCGGGGAGCTGTTTTTT.

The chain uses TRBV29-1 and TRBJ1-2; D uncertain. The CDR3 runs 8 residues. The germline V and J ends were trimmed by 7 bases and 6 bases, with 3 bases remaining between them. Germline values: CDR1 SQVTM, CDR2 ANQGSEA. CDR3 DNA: TGCAGCGCCGATGGCTACACCTTC. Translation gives CSADGYTF.

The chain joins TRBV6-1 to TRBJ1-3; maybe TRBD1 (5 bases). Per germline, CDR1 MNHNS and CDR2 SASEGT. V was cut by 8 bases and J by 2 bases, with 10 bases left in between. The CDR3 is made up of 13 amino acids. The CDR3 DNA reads TGTGCCAGCGGGGCAGGGCCTGGAAACACCATATATTTT. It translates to CASGAGPGNTIYF.

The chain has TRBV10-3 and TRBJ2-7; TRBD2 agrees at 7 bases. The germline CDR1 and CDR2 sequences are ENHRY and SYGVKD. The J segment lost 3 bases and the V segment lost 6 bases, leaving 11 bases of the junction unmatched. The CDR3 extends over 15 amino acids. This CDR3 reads CAISGGVGGSYEQYF. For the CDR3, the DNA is TGTGCCATCAGCGGAGGGGTTGGCGGGAGCTACGAGCAGTACTTC.

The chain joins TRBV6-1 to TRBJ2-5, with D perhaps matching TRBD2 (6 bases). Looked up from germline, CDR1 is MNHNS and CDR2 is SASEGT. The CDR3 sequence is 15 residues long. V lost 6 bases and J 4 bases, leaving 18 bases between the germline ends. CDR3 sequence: CASSSTAEGRETQYF. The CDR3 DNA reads TGTGCCAGCAGCAGCACGGCGGAGGGGCGAGAGACCCAGTACTTC.

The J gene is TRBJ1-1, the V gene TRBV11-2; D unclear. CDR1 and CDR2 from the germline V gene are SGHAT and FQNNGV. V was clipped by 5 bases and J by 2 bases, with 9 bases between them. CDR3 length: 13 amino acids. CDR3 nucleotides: TGTGCCAGCAGCCCCAGGCTTAACACTGAAGCTTTCTTT. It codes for CASSPRLNTEAFF.

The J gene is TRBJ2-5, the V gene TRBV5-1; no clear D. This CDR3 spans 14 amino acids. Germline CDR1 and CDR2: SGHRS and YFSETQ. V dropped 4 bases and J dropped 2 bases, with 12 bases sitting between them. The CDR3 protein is CASSPDGGQETQYF. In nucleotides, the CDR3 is TGCGCCAGCAGCCCAGACGGCGGACAAGAGACCCAGTACTTC.

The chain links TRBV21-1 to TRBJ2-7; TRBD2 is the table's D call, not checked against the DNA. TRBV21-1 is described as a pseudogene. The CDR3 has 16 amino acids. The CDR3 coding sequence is TGTGCCAGCATCTTAAACCAGCGGGAGAGCTCCTACGAGCAGTACTTC. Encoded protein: CASILNQRESSYEQYF.

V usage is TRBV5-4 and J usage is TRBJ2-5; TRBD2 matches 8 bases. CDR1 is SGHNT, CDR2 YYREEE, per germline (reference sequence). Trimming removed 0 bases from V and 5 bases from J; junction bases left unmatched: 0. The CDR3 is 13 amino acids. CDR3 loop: CASSLGLAETQYF. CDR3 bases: TGTGCCAGCAGCTTGGGACTAGCGGAGACCCAGTACTTC.

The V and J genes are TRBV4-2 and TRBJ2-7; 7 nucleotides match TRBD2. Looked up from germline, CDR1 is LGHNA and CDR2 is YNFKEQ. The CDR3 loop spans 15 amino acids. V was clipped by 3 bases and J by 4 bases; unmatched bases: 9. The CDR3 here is CASSHGGDRIYEQYF. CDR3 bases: TGTGCCAGCAGCCATGGGGGGGATCGGATTTACGAGCAGTACTTC.

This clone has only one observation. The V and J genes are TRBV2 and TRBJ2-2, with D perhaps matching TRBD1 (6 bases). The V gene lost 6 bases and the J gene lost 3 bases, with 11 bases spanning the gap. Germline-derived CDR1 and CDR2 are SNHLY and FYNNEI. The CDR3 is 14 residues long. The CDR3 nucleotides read TGTGCCAGCAGACAGGACAGCTACACCGGGGAGCTGTTTTTT. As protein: CASRQDSYTGELFF.

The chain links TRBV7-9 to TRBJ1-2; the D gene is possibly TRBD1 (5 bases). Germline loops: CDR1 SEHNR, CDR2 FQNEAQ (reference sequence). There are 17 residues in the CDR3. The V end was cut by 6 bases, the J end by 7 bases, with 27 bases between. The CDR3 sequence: CASRPTEVGRVKAGYTF. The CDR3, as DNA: TGTGCCAGCAGGCCCACCGAGGTGGGCAGGGTAAAGGCTGGCTACACCTTC.

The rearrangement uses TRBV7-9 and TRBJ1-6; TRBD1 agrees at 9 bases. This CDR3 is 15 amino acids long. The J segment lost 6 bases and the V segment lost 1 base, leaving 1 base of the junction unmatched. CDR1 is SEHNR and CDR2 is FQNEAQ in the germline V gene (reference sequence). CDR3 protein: CASSLETGGNSPLHF. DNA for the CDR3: TGTGCCAGCAGCTTAGAGACAGGGGGTAATTCACCCCTCCACTTT. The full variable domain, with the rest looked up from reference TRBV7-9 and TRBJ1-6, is DTGVSQNPRHKITKRGQNVTFRCDPISEHNRLYWYRQTLGQGPEFLTYFQNEAQLEKSRLLSDRFSAERPKGSFSTLEIQRTEQGDSAMYLCASSLETGGNSPLHFGNGTRLTVT.

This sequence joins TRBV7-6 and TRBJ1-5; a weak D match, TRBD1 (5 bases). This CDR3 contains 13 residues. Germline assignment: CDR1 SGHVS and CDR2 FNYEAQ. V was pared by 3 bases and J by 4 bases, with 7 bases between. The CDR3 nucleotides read TGTGCCAGCAGCTTTGACAGAAATCAGCCCCAGCATTTT. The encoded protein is CASSFDRNQPQHF.

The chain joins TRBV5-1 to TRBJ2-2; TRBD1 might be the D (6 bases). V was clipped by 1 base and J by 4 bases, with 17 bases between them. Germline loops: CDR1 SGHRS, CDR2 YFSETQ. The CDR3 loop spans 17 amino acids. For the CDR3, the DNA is TGCGCCAGCAGCTTGCCCCTACAGGGAGTATTCACCGGGGAGCTGTTTTTT. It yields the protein CASSLPLQGVFTGELFF.

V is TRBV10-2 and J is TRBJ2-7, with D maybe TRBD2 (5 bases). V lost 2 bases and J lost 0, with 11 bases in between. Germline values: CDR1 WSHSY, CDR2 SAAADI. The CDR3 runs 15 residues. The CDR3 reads CASSEPSLNSYEQYF. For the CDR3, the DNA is TGCGCCAGCAGTGAGCCTAGCCTTAACTCCTACGAGCAGTACTTC.

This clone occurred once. The CDR3 spells CASSIVRAGWDNEQFF. CDR3 in DNA: TGTGCCAGTAGTATAGTTAGGGCAGGGTGGGACAATGAGCAGTTCTTC. The rearrangement links TRBV19 to TRBJ2-1; perhaps TRBD1 as D (5 bases). Germline V gives CDR1 LNHDA, CDR2 SQIVND (reference sequence). V was clipped by 1 base and J by 5 bases, with 15 bases between them. The CDR3 runs 16 residues.

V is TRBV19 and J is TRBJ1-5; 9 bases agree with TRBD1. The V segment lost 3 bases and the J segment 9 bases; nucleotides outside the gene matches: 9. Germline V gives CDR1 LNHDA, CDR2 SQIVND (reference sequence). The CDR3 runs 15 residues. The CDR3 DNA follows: TGTGCCAGTAGTATTTGGGACAGGGAAGTGCGGCCCCAGCATTTT. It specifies CASSIWDREVRPQHF.

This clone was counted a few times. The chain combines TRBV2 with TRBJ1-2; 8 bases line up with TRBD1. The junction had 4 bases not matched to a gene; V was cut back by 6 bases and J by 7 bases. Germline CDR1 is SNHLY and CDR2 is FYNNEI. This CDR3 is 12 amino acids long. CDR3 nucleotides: TGTGCCAGCAGGACAGGGGCGCGTGGCTACACCTTC. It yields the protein CASRTGARGYTF.

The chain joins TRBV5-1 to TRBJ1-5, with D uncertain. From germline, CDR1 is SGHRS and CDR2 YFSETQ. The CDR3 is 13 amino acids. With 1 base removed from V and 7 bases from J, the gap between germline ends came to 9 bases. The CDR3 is CASSLMSGQPQHF. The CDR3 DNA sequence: TGCGCCAGCAGCTTGATGTCAGGCCAGCCCCAGCATTTT.

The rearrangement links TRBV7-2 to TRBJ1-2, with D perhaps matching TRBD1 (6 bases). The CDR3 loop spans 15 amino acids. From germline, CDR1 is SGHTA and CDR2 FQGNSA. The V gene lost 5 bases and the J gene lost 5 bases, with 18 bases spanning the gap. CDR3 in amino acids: CASSPQGFGAYGYTF. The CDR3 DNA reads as TGTGCCAGCAGCCCACAGGGCTTCGGAGCGTATGGCTACACCTTC.

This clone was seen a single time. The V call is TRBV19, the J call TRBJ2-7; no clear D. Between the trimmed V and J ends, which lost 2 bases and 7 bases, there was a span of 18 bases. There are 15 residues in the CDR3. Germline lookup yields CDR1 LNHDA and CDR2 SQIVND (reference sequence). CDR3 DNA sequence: TGTGCCAGTAGTATAAGTCTTAGCTTAGAGCGTGAGCAGTACTTC. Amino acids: CASSISLSLEREQYF.

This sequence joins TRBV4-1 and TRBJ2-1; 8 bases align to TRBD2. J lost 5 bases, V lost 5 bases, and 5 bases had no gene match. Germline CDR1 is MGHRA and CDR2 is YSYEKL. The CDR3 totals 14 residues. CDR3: CASSTRTSHNEQFF. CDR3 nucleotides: TGCGCCAGCAGCACCCGGACTAGCCACAATGAGCAGTTCTTC.

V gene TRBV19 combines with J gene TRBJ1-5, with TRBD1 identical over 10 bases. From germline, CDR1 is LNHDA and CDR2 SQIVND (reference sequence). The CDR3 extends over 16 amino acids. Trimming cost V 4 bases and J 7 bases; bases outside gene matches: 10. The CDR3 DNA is TGTGCCAGTAGTACCATGGACAGGGGGGGATCCCAGCCCCAGCATTTT. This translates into CASSTMDRGGSQPQHF. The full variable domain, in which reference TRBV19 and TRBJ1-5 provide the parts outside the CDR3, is DGGITQSPKYLFRKEGQNVTLSCEQNLNHDAMYWYRQDPGQGLRLIYYSQIVNDFQKGDIAEGYSVSREKKESFPLTVTSAQKNPTAFYLCASSTMDRGGSQPQHFGDGTRLSIL.

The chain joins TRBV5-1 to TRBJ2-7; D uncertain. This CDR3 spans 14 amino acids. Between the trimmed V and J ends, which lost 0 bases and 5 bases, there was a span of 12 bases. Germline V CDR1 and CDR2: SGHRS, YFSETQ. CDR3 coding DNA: TGCGCCAGCAGCTTGGACTCCCATACGGACGAGCAGTACTTC. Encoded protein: CASSLDSHTDEQYF.